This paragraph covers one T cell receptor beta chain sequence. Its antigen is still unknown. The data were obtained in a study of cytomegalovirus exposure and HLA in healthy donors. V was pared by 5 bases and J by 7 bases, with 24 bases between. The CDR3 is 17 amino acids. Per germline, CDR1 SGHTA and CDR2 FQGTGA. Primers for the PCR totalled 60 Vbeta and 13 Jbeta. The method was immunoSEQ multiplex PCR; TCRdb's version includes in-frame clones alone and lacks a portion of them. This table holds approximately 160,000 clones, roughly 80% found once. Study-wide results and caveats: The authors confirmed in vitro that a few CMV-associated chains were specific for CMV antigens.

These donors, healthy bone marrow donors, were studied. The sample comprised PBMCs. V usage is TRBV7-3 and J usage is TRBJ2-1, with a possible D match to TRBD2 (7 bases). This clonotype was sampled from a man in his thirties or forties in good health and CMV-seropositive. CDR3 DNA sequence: TGTGCCAGCAGCCCCAGGGGTCGGGCGGGAGTGAGGAATGAGCAGTTCTTC. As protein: CASSPRGRAGVRNEQFF.